The rows below give T cell receptor beta chains drawn from one sample of a study of blood T cell repertoires in COVID-19. Profiling relied on immunoSEQ multiplex PCR, and the TCRdb table lists in-frame clones only, not all of them. This table has around 300,000 clones, around 90% appearing once. The sequenced sample was peripheral blood. These TCRs come from a young man with active or convalescent COVID-19. Each CDR3 is given with its conserved first and last residue. The D gene is left open where the match is weak. Only some rows state a clone size, as once, few, many or a class for expanded clones.

V gene	CDR3 length	D gene	clone size	J gene	CDR3 DNA	CDR3 protein
TRBV6-5	14	-	-	TRBJ2-3	TGTGCCAGCATTTCCGGACTTCGCACAGATACGCAGTATTTT	CASISGLRTDTQYF
TRBV10-3	14	TRBD2	many	TRBJ2-7	TGTGCCATCAGTGAGCGGGGGGACTCCTACGAGCAGTACTTC	CAISERGDSYEQYF
TRBV27	11	-	-	TRBJ1-2	TGTGCCAGCAGTCCAGGGGATGGCTACACCTTC	CASSPGDGYTF
TRBV20-1	11	TRBD1	-	TRBJ1-1	TGCAGTGTTCAGGGGGCCGCTGAAGCTTTCTTT	CSVQGAAEAFF
TRBV27	14	TRBD1	-	TRBJ2-7	TGTGCCAGCAGGAAGGGACAGGGTAAGGACGAGCAGTACTTC	CASRKGQGKDEQYF
TRBV9	16	TRBD2	-	TRBJ2-3	TGTGCCAGCAGCGTATCTCCTAGCGGCTTTACAGATACGCAGTATTTT	CASSVSPSGFTDTQYF
TRBV7-9	14	-	-	TRBJ1-5	TGTGCCAGCAGCTTTGGGGCGGGGGCTCAGCCCCAGCATTTT	CASSFGAGAQPQHF
TRBV9	16	TRBD1	once	TRBJ2-1	TGTGCCAGCAGCGTCGACGACAGGGTTTCCTACAATGAGCAGTTCTTC	CASSVDDRVSYNEQFF
TRBV4-3	17	-	-	TRBJ2-1	TGCGCCAGCAGCCAAGATTCGTTTGGGAGGAGTTACAATGAGCAGTTCTTC	CASSQDSFGRSYNEQFF
TRBV19	13	-	-	TRBJ1-4	TGTGCCAGTAGTATACCCTTTAATGAAAAACTGTTTTTT	CASSIPFNEKLFF
TRBV2	16	TRBD1	once	TRBJ2-4	TGTGCCAGCAGTCCCGACAGGGGCGTTGCCAAAAACATTCAGTACTTC	CASSPDRGVAKNIQYF
TRBV24-1	14	-	-	TRBJ2-3	TGTGCCACCAGTGGGTCAGGGGCAGGAGATACGCAGTATTTT	CATSGSGAGDTQYF
TRBV2	14	TRBD2	once	TRBJ2-3	TGTGCCACCAAAAGGACTAGCGGGGGTAATACGCAGTATTTT	CATKRTSGGNTQYF
TRBV11-2	14	-	once	TRBJ1-1	TGTGCCAGCAGCTTAGATAACCCGGGGACTGAAGCTTTCTTT	CASSLDNPGTEAFF
TRBV4-1	16	-	-	TRBJ1-4	TGCGCCAGCAGCCAAGGAGGGGACACAACTAATGAAAAACTGTTTTTT	CASSQGGDTTNEKLFF
TRBV9	14	TRBD1	-	TRBJ1-6	TGTGCCAGCAGCACGACAGGGGGCCATTCACCCCTCCACTTT	CASSTTGGHSPLHF
TRBV4-2	14	-	-	TRBJ1-1	TGTGCCAGCAGCCAAGGAGGTGTGAACTCTGGAGCTTTCTTT	CASSQGGVNSGAFF
TRBV6-5	14	TRBD1	few	TRBJ1-5	TGTGCCAGCAGACCGGGACAGGGACATCAGCCCCAGCATTTT	CASRPGQGHQPQHF
TRBV7-8	15	-	-	TRBJ2-3	TGTGCCAGCAGCTTTTTAAGCAGGGGCACAGATACGCAGTATTTT	CASSFLSRGTDTQYF
TRBV6-5	12	-	-	TRBJ1-1	TGTGCCAGTATCCAGGTGAACACTGAAGCTTTCTTT	CASIQVNTEAFF
TRBV5-1	16	TRBD1	-	TRBJ2-3	TGCGCCAGCAGCTTGGGACAGGGTCGCCCCGCGGATACGCAGTATTTT	CASSLGQGRPADTQYF
TRBV9	15	-	-	TRBJ1-1	TGTGCCAGCAGCGTAGGCCCAGGGGATTACACTGAAGCTTTCTTT	CASSVGPGDYTEAFF
TRBV6-2/TRBV6-3	15	-	-	TRBJ1-1	TGTGCCAGCAGTTACTCGAACGGGGGGTTCACTGAAGCTTTCTTT	CASSYSNGGFTEAFF
TRBV2	13	TRBD1	once	TRBJ1-2	TGTGCCAGCAGTGAAGGGACAGGGTGGGGCTACACCTTC	CASSEGTGWGYTF
TRBV10-3	14	-	-	TRBJ2-6	TGTGCCATCAGTGATAATGCTGGGGCCAACGTCCTGACTTTC	CAISDNAGANVLTF
TRBV11-2	12	-	-	TRBJ2-1	TGTGCCAGCAGCTTATCCCCCAGTGAGCAGTTCTTC	CASSLSPSEQFF
TRBV14	14	-	-	TRBJ1-6	TGTGCCAGCAGCCAAGCCGTAAATAATTCACCCCTCCACTTT	CASSQAVNNSPLHF
TRBV4-2	16	-	-	TRBJ1-5	TGTGCCAGCAGCCAAGATGGGGGCCCCAAGCACCAGCCCCAGCATTTT	CASSQDGGPKHQPQHF
TRBV19	14	-	-	TRBJ2-7	TGTGCCAGTAGTAGGTCAGGCCTGACCTACGAGCAGTACTTC	CASSRSGLTYEQYF
TRBV7-2	14	-	once	TRBJ1-2	TGTGCCAGCAGCACCACAGGTTCTGAGGCTGGCTACACCTTC	CASSTTGSEAGYTF
TRBV11-2	13	-	few	TRBJ1-3	TGTGCCAGCAAAATGAGCTCTGGAAACACCATATATTTT	CASKMSSGNTIYF
TRBV7-2	12	-	-	TRBJ2-4	TGTGCCAGCAGCTATAGCGGAAACATTCAGTACTTC	CASSYSGNIQYF
TRBV21-1	15	-	-	TRBJ1-3	TGTGCCAGCCGAATCGGGGGGCATGGAGGAAACACCATATATTTT	CASRIGGHGGNTIYF
TRBV5-1	15	TRBD1	-	TRBJ1-1	TGCGCCAGCAGCTCGGGGACAGAGATGAACACTGAAGCTTTCTTT	CASSSGTEMNTEAFF
TRBV25-1	11	TRBD1	-	TRBJ2-4	TGTGCCAGCAGTGATCCGGGACAGTGGTACTTC	CASSDPGQWYF
TRBV18	14	TRBD1	once	TRBJ1-5	TGTGCCAGCTCACCTTTAACAGGGGAACAGCCCCAGCATTTT	CASSPLTGEQPQHF
TRBV6-5	14	TRBD1	-	TRBJ2-3	TGTGCCAGCAGGAGGGACAGGGGGCAAGATACGCAGTATTTT	CASRRDRGQDTQYF
TRBV15	16	TRBD2	-	TRBJ2-4	TGTGCCACCAGCAGAGGTTCAGGACTAGCGGGGTTGGGACAGTACTTC	CATSRGSGLAGLGQYF
TRBV7-8	19	TRBD1	-	TRBJ1-1	TGTGCCAGCCTCCGATGGGACCAATCGACAGGGGGAGGCCTCACTGAAGCTTTCTTT	CASLRWDQSTGGGLTEAFF
TRBV27	15	TRBD1	-	TRBJ2-1	TGTGCCAGCAGGCCAGGGACAGGGGGTTACAATGAGCAGTTCTTC	CASRPGTGGYNEQFF
TRBV6-5	14	TRBD1	-	TRBJ1-5	TGTGCCAGCAAGTCGGACAGGGGTAATCAGCCCCAGCATTTT	CASKSDRGNQPQHF
TRBV9	15	TRBD1	-	TRBJ2-1	TGTGCCAGCAGCGAAACCGGGACAGGGGTTGAGGGGCAGTTCTTC	CASSETGTGVEGQFF
TRBV12-5	14	-	-	TRBJ2-7	TGTGCTAGTGGTTTGGCCAGGGGTGGCTACGAGCAGTACTTC	CASGLARGGYEQYF
TRBV9	14	-	-	TRBJ1-1	TGTGCCAGCAGCGTTGATACAGGGAACACTGAAGCTTTCTTT	CASSVDTGNTEAFF
TRBV27	13	TRBD1	-	TRBJ1-2	TGTGCCAGCAGTAAGGGACAGGGCCCTGGCTACACCTTC	CASSKGQGPGYTF
TRBV2	15	TRBD2	many	TRBJ2-5	TGTGCCAGCAGGAGACTAGCGGGGGGCCAAGAGACCCAGTACTTC	CASRRLAGGQETQYF